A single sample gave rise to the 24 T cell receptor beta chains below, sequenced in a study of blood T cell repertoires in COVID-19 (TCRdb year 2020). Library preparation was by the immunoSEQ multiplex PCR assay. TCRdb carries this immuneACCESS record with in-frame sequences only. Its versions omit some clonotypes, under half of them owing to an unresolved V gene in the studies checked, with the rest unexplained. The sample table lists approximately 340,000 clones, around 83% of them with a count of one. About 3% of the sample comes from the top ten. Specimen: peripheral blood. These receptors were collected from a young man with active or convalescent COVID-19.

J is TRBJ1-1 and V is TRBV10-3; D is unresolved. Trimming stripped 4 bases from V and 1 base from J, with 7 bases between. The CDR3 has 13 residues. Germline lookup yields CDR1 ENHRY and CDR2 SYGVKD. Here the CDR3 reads CAISGGRNTEAFF. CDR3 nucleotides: TGTGCCATCAGTGGTGGCAGGAACACTGAAGCTTTCTTT.

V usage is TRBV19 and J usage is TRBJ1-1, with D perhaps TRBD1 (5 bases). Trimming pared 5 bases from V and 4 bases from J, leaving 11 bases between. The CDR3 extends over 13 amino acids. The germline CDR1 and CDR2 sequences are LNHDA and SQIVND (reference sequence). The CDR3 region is CASSPGLGTEAFF. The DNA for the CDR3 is TGTGCCAGTAGTCCAGGGCTGGGCACTGAAGCTTTCTTT.

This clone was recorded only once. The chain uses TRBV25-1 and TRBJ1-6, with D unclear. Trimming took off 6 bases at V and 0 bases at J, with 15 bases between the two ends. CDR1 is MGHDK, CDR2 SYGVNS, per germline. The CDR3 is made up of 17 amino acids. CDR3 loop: CASSPQNVNSYNSPLHF. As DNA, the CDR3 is TGTGCCAGCAGCCCGCAGAACGTCAACTCCTATAATTCACCCCTCCACTTT. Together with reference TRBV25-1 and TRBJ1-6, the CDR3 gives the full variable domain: EADIYQTPRYLVIGTGKKITLECSQTMGHDKMYWYQQDPGMELHLIHYSYGVNSTEKGDLSSESTVSRIRTEHFPLTLESARPSHTSQYLCASSPQNVNSYNSPLHFGNGTRLTVT.

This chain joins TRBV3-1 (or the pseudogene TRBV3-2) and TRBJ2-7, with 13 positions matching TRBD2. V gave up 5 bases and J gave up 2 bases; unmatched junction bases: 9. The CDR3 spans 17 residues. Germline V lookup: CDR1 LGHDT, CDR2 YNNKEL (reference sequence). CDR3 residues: CASSSGTSGTQAYEQYF. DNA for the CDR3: TGTGCCAGCAGCTCCGGGACTAGCGGGACACAGGCCTACGAGCAGTACTTC.

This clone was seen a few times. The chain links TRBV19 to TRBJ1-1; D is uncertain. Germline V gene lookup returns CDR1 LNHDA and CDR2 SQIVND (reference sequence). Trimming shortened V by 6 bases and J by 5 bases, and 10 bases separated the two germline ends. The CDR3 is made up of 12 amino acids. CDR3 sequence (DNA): TGTGCCAGTAGAGCCTCGCGGACTGAAGCTTTCTTT. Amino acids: CASRASRTEAFF.

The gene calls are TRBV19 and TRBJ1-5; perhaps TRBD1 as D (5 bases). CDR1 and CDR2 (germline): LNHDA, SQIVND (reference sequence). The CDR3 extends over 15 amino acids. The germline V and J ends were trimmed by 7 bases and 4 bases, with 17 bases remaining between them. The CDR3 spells CASNAGESRNQPQHF. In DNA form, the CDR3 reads TGTGCCAGTAACGCGGGGGAGAGCAGGAATCAGCCCCAGCATTTT.

Here the CDR3 reads CAISETENGYTF. CDR3 coding DNA: TGTGCCATCAGTGAGACAGAGAATGGCTACACCTTC. The chain links TRBV10-3 to TRBJ1-2; D gene ambiguous. V lost 2 bases to trimming and J lost 6 bases, with 7 bases between them. CDR1 and CDR2 (germline): ENHRY, SYGVKD. The CDR3 sequence is 12 residues long.

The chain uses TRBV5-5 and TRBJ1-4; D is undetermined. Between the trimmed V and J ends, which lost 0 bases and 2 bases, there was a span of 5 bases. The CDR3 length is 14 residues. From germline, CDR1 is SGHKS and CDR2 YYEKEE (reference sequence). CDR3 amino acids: CASSLAQTNEKLFF. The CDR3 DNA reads TGTGCCAGCAGCTTGGCACAGACTAATGAAAAACTGTTTTTT.

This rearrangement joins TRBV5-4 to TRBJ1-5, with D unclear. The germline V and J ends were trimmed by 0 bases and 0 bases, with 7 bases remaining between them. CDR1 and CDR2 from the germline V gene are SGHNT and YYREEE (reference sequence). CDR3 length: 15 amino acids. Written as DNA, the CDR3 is TGTGCCAGCAGCTTGGCTCCAGATAGCAATCAGCCCCAGCATTTT. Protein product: CASSLAPDSNQPQHF. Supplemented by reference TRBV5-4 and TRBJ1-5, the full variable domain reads ETGVTQSPTHLIKTRGQQVTLRCSSQSGHNTVSWYQQALGQGPQFIFQYYREEENGRGNFPPRFSGLQFPNYSSELNVNALELDDSALYLCASSLAPDSNQPQHFGDGTRLSIL.

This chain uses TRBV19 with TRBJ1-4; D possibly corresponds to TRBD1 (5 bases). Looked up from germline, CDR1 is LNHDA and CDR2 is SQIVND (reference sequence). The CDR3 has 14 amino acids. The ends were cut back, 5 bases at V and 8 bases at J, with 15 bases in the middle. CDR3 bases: TGTGCCAGTAGTCCCGGGACTAAAAAGGAAAAACTGTTTTTT. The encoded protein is CASSPGTKKEKLFF.

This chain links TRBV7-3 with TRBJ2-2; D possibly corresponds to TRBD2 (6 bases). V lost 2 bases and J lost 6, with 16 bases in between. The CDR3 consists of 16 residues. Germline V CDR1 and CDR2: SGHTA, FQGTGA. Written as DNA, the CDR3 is TGTGCCAGCAGCTTAGGTCTAGCGAGTAGCGCCGGGGAGCTGTTTTTT. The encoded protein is CASSLGLASSAGELFF. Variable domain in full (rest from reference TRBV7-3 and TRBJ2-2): GAGVSQTPSNKVTEKGKYVELRCDPISGHTALYWYRQSLGQGPEFLIYFQGTGAADDSGLPNDRFFAVRPEGSVSTLKIQRTERGDSAVYLCASSLGLASSAGELFFGEGSRLTVL.

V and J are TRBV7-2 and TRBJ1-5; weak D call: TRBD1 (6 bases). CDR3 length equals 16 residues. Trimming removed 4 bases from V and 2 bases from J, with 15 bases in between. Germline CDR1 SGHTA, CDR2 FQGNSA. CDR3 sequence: CASSSPGGARNQPQHF. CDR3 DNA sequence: TGTGCCAGCAGCTCACCTGGGGGGGCGCGCAATCAGCCCCAGCATTTT.

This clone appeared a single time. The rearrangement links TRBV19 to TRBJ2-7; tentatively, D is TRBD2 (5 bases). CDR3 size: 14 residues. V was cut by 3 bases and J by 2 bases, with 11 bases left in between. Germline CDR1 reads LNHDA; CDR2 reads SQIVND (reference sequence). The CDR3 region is CASSIQGRTYEQYF. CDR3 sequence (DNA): TGTGCCAGTAGTATTCAAGGGAGAACCTACGAGCAGTACTTC. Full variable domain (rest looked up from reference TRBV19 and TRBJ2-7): DGGITQSPKYLFRKEGQNVTLSCEQNLNHDAMYWYRQDPGQGLRLIYYSQIVNDFQKGDIAEGYSVSREKKESFPLTVTSAQKNPTAFYLCASSIQGRTYEQYFGPGTRLTVT.

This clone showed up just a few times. CDR3 amino acids: CASSEWRGGYGYTF. The CDR3 DNA is TGTGCCAGCAGTGAATGGCGGGGGGGGTATGGCTACACCTTC. The V call is TRBV25-1, the J call TRBJ1-2; weak D call: TRBD1 (5 bases). The ends were cut back, 1 base at V and 5 bases at J, with 11 bases in the middle. Germline V gene data show CDR1 as MGHDK and CDR2 as SYGVNS. The CDR3 has 14 amino acids.

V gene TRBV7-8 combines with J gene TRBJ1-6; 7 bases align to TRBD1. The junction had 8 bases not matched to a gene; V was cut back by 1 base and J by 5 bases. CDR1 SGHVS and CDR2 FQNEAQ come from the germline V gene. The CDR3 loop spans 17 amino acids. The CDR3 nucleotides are TGTGCCAGCAGCTTAGTGTACGGGACAGAAGATAATTCACCCCTCCACTTT. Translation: CASSLVYGTEDNSPLHF.

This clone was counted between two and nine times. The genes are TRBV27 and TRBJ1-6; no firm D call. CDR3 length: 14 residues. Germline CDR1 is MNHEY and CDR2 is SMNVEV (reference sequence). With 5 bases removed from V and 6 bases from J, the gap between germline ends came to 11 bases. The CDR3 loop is CASSLNSFNSPLHF. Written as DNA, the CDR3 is TGTGCCAGCAGTCTTAACAGCTTTAATTCACCCCTCCACTTT.

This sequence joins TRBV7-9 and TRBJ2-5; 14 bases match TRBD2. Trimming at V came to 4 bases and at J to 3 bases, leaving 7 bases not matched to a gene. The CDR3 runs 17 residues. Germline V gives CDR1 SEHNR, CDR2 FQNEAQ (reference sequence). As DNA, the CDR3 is TGTGCCAGCAGCTCGGGGGTGGGACTAGCGGGAGAAGAGACCCAGTACTTC. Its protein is CASSSGVGLAGEETQYF.

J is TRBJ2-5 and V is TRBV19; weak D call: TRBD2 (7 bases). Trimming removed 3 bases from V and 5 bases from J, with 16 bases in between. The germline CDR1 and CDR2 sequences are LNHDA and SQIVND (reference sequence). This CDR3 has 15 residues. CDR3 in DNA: TGTGCCAGTAGTATTATTCGGGGGCGGGAGGAGACCCAGTACTTC. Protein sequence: CASSIIRGREETQYF.

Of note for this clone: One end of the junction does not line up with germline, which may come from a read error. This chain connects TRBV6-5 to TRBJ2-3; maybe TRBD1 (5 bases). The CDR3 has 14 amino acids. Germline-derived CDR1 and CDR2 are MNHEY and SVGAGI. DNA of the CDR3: TGTGCCAGCAGTTACCGCCAGGGCACGGATACGCAGTATTTT. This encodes CASSYRQGTDTQYF.

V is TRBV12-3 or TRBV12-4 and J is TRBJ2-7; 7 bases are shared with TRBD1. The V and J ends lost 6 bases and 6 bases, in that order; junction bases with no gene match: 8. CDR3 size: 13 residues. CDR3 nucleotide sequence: TGTGCCAGCAGCCAGGACAGGTCTTCCGAGCAGTACTTC. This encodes CASSQDRSSEQYF.

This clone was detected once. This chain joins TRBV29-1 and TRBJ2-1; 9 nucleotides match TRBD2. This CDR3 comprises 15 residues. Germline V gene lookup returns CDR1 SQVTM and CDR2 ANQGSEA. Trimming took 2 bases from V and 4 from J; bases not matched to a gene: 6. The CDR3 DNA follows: TGCAGCGTTGAACTGGGGCTAGCGGGGTACAATGAGCAGTTCTTC. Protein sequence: CSVELGLAGYNEQFF.

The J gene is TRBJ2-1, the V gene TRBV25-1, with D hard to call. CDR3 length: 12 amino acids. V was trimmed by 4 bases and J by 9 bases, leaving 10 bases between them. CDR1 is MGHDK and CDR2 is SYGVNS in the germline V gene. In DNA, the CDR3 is TGTGCCAGCAGTGGGGCTCTGGGTGAGCAGTTCTTC. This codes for CASSGALGEQFF.

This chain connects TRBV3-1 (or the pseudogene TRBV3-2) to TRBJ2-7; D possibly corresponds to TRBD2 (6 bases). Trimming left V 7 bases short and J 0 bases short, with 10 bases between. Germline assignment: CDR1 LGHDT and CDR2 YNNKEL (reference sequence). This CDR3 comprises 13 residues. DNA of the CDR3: TGTGCCAGCACCGACGGGGGCTCCTACGAGCAGTACTTC. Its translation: CASTDGGSYEQYF.

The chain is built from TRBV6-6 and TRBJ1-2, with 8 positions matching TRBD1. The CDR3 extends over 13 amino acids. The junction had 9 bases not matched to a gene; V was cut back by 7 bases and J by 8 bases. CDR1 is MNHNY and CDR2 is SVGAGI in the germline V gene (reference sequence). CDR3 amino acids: CASMVDRDGGYTF. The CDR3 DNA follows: TGTGCCAGCATGGTGGACAGGGACGGAGGCTACACCTTC.